This TCR beta chain was observed in a study of graft-versus-host responses after intestinal transplantation. The overall study: Uniformly, recipients were administered anti-thymocyte globulin induction with subsequent tacrolimus and steroids for 3 to 4 years.

Regarding the study as a whole: Declining HvG levels early post-transplant were linked to peak circulating GvH clone levels.

Stimulators, approximately 200,000 irradiated and violet-dye-labeled cells, were plated with approximately 200,000 CFSE-labeled responder cells. The assay was immunoSEQ multiplex PCR, and TCRdb's table has in-frame clones only and misses some. The table has about 10,000 clones, just over 30% seen once. The source of this sequence is a human patient who was an organ donor for intestinal transplantation. Sample: alloreactive CD4+ T cells from a mixed lymphocyte reaction culture, taken before transplantation. Subset in this sample: CFSE-low proliferating T cells sorted from roughly six-day pre-transplant mixed lymphocyte reaction (GvH or HvG direction).

CDR3 sequence reads: CASSVEGFFGDTQYF. The CDR3 nucleotides read TGTGCCAGCAGTGTCGAGGGGTTCTTTGGGGATACGCAGTATTTT. The chain carries TRBV2 and TRBJ2-3; D assignment may be TRBD1 or TRBD2 (5 bases each). The CDR3 is 15 residues long. Germline V CDR1 and CDR2: SNHLY, FYNNEI. Trimming took 4 bases from V and 6 from J, leaving 17 bases between them.